This is a list of T cell receptor beta chains from one sample in a study of T cells after yellow fever vaccination. TCRdb processed the 5' RACE reads anew with MiXCR; each CDR3 protein has one entry. The top ten hold around 17% of the sample, which has hundreds of thousands of distinct CDR3 sequences, over 15% seen once. The input for sequencing was PBMCs, taken before the yellow fever booster vaccination. Receptors originate from a young man who received the YFV17D yellow fever vaccine. Both conserved end residues are part of each CDR3. The order of the fields is V gene, CDR3 protein.

>TRBV28
CASSLWGGQEGKKLFF
>TRBV7-6
CASSLRGRGETQYF
>TRBV27
CASSLSWGYNEQFF
>TRBV6-5
CASSSGQTNTEAFF
>TRBV9
CASSVGTGLNQPQHF
>TRBV5-6
CASSPWGIQPQHF
>TRBV7-2
CASIQGGFRSTDTQYF
>TRBV9
CASRSGGQDNEQFF
>TRBV12-3/TRBV12-4
CASSQTIQPQHF
>TRBV5-1
CASSQEGGPVGELFF
>TRBV12-3/TRBV12-4
CASTLSISTDTQYF
>TRBV7-2
CASSPPGAGLHTQYF
>TRBV9
CASSVEAGAATSQYF
>TRBV20-1
CSASYWGGRGGAGTEAFF
>TRBV20-1
CSARDRRGEETQYF
>TRBV6-5
CASSYTRGGETQYF
>TRBV2
CASSVDWSMGTQYF
>TRBV5-1
CASSLRWETQYF
>TRBV5-1
CASSSLRATNEKLFF
>TRBV5-4
CASSPNIDTGELFF
>TRBV19
CASFRTGYRYGYTF
>TRBV4-3
CASSQDARERQETQYF
>TRBV20-1
CSARLGHPNTEAFF
>TRBV12-3/TRBV12-4
CASSSAGFTEAFF
>TRBV11-2
CASSFEAGQFNSPLHF
>TRBV12-3/TRBV12-4
CASSPSLGTSDTQYF
>TRBV3-1
CASRHTGGTEAFF
>TRBV20-1
CSAIKGDTGVNQPQHF
>TRBV29-1
CSVEGPSGTTYEQYF
>TRBV7-9
CASSSRGGGPREQFF
>TRBV4-1
CASSQPGQGNTEAFF
>TRBV11-2
CASSLVGAATDTQYF
>TRBV7-9
CASNLWAGATDTQYF
>TRBV29-1
CSVEETSGGTDTQYF
>TRBV5-1
CASSLTGLAGDNEQFF
>TRBV24-1
CATSDLRVANEQFF
>TRBV28
CASSFVRQAYGYTF
>TRBV12-3/TRBV12-4
CASSLGQGLNQYF
>TRBV25-1
CASGWTGPRNEQFF
>TRBV20-1
CSARPRGWQETQYF
>TRBV6-5
CASTQGKGYTF
>TRBV19
CASRPQSTASTDTQYF
>TRBV7-7
CASSLAARQETQYF
>TRBV6-4
CASSDGTGGRETQYF
>TRBV7-2
CASSPTQGGGTDTQYF
>TRBV18
CASSPGQVPNYGYTF